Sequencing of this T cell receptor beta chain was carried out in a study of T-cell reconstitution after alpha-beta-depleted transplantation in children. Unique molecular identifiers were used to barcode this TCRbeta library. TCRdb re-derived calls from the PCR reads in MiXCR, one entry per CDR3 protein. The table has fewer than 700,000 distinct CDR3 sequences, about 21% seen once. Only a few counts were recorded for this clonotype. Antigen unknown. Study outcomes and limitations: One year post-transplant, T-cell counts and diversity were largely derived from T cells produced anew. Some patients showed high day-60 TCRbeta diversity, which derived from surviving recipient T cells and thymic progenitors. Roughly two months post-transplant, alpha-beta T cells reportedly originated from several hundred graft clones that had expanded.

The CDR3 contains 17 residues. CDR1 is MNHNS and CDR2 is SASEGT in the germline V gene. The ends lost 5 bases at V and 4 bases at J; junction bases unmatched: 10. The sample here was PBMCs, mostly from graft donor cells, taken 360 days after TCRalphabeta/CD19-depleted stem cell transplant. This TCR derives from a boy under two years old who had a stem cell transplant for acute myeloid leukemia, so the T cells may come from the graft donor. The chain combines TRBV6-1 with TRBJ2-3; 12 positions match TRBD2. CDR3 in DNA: TGTGCCAGCAGTACCCCCAGGACTAGCGGGGAGGCAGATACGCAGTATTTT. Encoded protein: CASSTPRTSGEADTQYF.